These T cell receptor beta chains were read from a single sample in a study of radiation and T cells in renal cell carcinoma. Sequencing used immunoSEQ multiplex PCR; TCRdb keeps in-frame clones, though not all of them. This sample carries approximately 61,000 clones, around 81% of them seen once, and the ten largest clones take over 6%. The sequencing here drew on blood, taken from a patient whose treatment included radiotherapy and nephrectomy. The receptors were sampled from a man aged 60-69 years with renal cell carcinoma. Both conserved end residues are part of each CDR3. A D gene is named only where the DNA matches it firmly. Size tells how often a clone was seen (once, few, many) or the class of an expanded clone, and some rows leave it out.

clone_size,d_call,v_call,cdr3_length,j_call,cdr3_nt,cdr3_aa
-,TRBD1,TRBV7-4,14,TRBJ2-4,TGTGCCAGCAGCCCCGGACAGGAATTGGACATTCAGTACTTC,CASSPGQELDIQYF
-,-,TRBV6-6,12,TRBJ1-5,TGTGCCAGCAGTTTAGACAATCAGCCCCAGCATTTT,CASSLDNQPQHF
-,TRBD1,TRBV10-3,14,TRBJ1-2,TGTGCCATCAGTGCCCGGGACAGTAACTATGGCTACACCTTC,CAISARDSNYGYTF
few,-,TRBV9,14,TRBJ2-3,TGTGCCAGCAGCCCCAGCGGGAGCACAGATACGCAGTATTTT,CASSPSGSTDTQYF
few,-,TRBV30,13,TRBJ1-2,TGTGCCTGGAGTGGCCAGCGGGCGGGAGGCTACACCTTC,CAWSGQRAGGYTF
-,TRBD1,TRBV6-1,13,TRBJ2-7,TGTGCCAGCAGTTCGGACAGGGTTTCGACGCAGTACTTC,CASSSDRVSTQYF
once,-,TRBV7-9,12,TRBJ2-7,TGTGCCAGCCTAGGAAGGCGGGCGAAGCAGTACTTC,CASLGRRAKQYF
-,-,TRBV4-2,16,TRBJ1-5,TGTGCCAGCAGCCAAGAGGTAGGCCAGGGCAATCAGCCCCAGCATTTT,CASSQEVGQGNQPQHF
-,-,TRBV7-8,17,TRBJ1-3,TGTGCCAGCAGCTTAGTACATTTTGTCGGCTCTGGAAACACCATATATTTT,CASSLVHFVGSGNTIYF
-,-,TRBV29-1,13,TRBJ1-1,TGCAGCGTTGAAGTGGGGACTGGGAGAGGAGCTTTCTTT,CSVEVGTGRGAFF